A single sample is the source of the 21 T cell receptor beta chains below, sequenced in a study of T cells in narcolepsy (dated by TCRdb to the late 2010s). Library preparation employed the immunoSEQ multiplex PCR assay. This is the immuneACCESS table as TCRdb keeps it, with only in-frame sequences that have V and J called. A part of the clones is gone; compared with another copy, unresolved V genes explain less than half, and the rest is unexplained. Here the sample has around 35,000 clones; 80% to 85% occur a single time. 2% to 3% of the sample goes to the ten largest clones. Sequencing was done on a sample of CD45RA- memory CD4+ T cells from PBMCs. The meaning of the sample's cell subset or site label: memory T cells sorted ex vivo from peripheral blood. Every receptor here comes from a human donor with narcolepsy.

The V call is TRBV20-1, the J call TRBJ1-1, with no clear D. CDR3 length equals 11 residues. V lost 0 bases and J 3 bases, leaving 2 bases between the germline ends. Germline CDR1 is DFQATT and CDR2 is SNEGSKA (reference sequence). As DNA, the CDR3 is TGCAGTGCTAGAGACCACACTGAAGCTTTCTTT. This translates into CSARDHTEAFF.

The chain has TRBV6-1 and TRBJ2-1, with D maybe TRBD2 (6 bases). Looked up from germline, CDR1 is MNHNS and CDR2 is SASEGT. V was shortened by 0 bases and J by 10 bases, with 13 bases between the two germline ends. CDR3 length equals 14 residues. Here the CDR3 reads CASSEAMMAGEQFF. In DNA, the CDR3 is TGTGCCAGCAGTGAAGCTATGATGGCGGGGGAGCAGTTCTTC.

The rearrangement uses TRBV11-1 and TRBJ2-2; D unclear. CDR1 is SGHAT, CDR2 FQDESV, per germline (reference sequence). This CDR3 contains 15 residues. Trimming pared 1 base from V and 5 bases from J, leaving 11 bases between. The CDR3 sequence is CASSLVWDGTGELFF. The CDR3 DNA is TGTGCCAGCAGCTTAGTGTGGGATGGAACCGGGGAGCTGTTTTTT. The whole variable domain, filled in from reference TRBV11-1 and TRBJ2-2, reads EAEVAQSPRYKITEKSQAVAFWCDPISGHATLYWYRQILGQGPELLVQFQDESVVDDSQLPKDRFSAERLKGVDSTLKIQPAELGDSAMYLCASSLVWDGTGELFFGEGSRLTVL.

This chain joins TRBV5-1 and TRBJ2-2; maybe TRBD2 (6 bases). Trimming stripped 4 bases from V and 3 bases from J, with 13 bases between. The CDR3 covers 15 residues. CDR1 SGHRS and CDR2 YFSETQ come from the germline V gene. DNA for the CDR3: TGCGCCAGCAGCATGGACCCGGGGGACACCGGGGAGCTGTTTTTT. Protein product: CASSMDPGDTGELFF. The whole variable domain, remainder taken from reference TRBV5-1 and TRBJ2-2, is KAGVTQTPRYLIKTRGQQVTLSCSPISGHRSVSWYQQTPGQGLQFLFEYFSETQRNKGNFPGRFSGRQFSNSRSEMNVSTLELGDSALYLCASSMDPGDTGELFFGEGSRLTVL.

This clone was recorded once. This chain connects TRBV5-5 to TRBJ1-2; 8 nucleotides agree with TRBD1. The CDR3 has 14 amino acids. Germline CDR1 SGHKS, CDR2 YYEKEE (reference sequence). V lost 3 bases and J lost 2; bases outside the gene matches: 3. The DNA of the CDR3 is TGTGCCAGCAGCTCGTGGACAGGGAACTATGGCTACACCTTC. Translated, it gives CASSSWTGNYGYTF.

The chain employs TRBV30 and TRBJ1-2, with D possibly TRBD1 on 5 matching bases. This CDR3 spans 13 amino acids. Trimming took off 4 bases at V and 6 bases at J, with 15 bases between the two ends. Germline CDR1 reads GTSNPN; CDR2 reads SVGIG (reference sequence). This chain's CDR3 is CAWKAGPAHGYTF. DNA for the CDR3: TGTGCCTGGAAGGCAGGGCCAGCGCATGGCTACACCTTC.

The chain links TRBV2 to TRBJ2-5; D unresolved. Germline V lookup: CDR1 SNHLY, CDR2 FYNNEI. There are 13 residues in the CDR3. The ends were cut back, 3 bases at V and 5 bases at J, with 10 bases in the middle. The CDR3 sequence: CASSDLLAETQYF. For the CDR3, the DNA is TGTGCCAGCAGTGACCTGTTGGCGGAGACCCAGTACTTC.

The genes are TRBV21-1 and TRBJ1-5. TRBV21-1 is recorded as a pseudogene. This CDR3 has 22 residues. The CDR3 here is CASRKGTRATHDALCSNQPQHF. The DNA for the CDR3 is TGTGCCAGCAGGAAAGGGACCCGGGCCACTCATGATGCACTGTGTAGCAATCAGCCCCAGCATTTT.

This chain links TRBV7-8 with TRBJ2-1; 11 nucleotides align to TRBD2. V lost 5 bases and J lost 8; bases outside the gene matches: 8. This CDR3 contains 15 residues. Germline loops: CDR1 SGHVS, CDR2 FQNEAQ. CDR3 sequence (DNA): TGTGCCAGCAGCCCTCTAGCGGGAGGCTTTGATGAGCAGTTCTTC. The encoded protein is CASSPLAGGFDEQFF. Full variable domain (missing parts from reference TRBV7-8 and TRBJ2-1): GAGVSQSPRYKVAKRGQDVALRCDPISGHVSLFWYQQALGQGPEFLTYFQNEAQLDKSGLPSDRFFAERPEGSVSTLKIQRTQQEDSAVYLCASSPLAGGFDEQFFGPGTRLTVL.

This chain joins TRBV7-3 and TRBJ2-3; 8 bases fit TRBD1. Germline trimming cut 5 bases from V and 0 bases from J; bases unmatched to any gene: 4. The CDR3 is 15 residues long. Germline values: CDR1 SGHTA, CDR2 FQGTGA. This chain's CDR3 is CASSPGTGSTDTQYF. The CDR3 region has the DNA TGTGCCAGCAGCCCGGGGACAGGAAGCACAGATACGCAGTATTTT. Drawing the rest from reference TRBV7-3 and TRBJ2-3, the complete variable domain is GAGVSQTPSNKVTEKGKYVELRCDPISGHTALYWYRQSLGQGPEFLIYFQGTGAADDSGLPNDRFFAVRPEGSVSTLKIQRTERGDSAVYLCASSPGTGSTDTQYFGPGTRLTVL.

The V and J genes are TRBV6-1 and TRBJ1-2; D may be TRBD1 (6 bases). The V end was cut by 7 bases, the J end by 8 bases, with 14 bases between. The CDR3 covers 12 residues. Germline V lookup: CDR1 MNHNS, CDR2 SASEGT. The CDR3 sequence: CASTRQEPGYTF. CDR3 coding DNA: TGTGCCAGCACGCGACAGGAACCCGGCTACACCTTC.

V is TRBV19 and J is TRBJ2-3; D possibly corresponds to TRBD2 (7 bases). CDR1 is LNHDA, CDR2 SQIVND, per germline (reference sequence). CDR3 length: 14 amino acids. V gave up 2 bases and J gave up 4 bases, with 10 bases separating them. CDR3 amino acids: CASSITGRADTQYF. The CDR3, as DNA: TGTGCCAGTAGTATAACAGGGAGGGCAGATACGCAGTATTTT.

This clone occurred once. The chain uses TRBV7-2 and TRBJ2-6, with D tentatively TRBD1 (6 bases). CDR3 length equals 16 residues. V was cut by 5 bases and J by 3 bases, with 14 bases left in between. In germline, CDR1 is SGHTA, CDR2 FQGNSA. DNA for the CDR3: TGTGCCAGCAGCCCTTACAGGGTACGTGGGGCCAACGTCCTGACTTTC. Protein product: CASSPYRVRGANVLTF.

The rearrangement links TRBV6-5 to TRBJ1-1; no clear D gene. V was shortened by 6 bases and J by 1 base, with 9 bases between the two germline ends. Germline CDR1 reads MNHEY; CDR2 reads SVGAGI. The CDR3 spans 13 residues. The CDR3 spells CASRPEGNTEAFF. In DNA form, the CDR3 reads TGTGCCAGCAGACCCGAGGGGAACACTGAAGCTTTCTTT.

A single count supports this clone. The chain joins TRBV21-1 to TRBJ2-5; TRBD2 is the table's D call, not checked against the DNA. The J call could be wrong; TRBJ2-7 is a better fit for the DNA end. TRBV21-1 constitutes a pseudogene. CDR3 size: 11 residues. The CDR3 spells CASSPLYEQYF. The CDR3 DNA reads TGTGCCAGCAGCCCTCTCTACGAGCAGTACTTC.

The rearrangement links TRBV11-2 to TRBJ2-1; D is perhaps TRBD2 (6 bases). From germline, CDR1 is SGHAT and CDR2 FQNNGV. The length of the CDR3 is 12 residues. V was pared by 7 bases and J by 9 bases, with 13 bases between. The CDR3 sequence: CASTRAGIEQFF. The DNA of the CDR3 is TGTGCCAGCACCCGTGCGGGGATTGAGCAGTTCTTC. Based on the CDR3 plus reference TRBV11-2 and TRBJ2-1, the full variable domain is EAGVAQSPRYKIIEKRQSVAFWCNPISGHATLYWYQQILGQGPKLLIQFQNNGVVDDSQLPKDRFSAERLKGVDSTLKIQPAKLEDSAVYLCASTRAGIEQFFGPGTRLTVL.

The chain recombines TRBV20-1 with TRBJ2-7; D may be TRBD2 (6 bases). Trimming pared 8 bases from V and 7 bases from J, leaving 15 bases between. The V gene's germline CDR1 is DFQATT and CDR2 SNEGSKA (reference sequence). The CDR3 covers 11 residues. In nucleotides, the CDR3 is TGCAGTCCGACGGGGGAGCGGGAGCAGTACTTC. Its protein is CSPTGEREQYF.

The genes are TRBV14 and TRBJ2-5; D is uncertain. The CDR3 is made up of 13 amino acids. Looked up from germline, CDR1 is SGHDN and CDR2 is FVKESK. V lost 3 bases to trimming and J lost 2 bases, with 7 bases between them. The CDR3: CASSQSLQETQYF. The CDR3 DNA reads TGTGCCAGCAGCCAGTCTCTTCAAGAGACCCAGTACTTC.

The CDR3, as DNA: TGCGCCAGCAGCTTGGGACAGGGACACACCGGGGAGCTGTTTTTT. This gives the protein CASSLGQGHTGELFF. The J gene is TRBJ2-2, the V gene TRBV5-1; TRBD1 aligns across 7 bases. The junction had 2 bases not matched to a gene; V was cut back by 0 bases and J by 3 bases. Germline CDR1 SGHRS, CDR2 YFSETQ. CDR3 size: 15 residues.

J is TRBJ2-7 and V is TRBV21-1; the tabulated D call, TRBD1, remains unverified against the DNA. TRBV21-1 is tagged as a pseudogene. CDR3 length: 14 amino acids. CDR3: CASSTRGEIYEQYF. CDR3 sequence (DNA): TGTGCCAGCAGTACAAGGGGCGAGATCTACGAGCAGTACTTC.

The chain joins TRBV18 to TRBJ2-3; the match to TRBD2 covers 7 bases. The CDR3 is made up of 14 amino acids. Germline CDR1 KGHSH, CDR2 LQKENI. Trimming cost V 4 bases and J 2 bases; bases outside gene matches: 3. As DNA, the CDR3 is TGTGCCAGCTCACGCCGGGACTACACAGATACGCAGTATTTT. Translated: CASSRRDYTDTQYF.